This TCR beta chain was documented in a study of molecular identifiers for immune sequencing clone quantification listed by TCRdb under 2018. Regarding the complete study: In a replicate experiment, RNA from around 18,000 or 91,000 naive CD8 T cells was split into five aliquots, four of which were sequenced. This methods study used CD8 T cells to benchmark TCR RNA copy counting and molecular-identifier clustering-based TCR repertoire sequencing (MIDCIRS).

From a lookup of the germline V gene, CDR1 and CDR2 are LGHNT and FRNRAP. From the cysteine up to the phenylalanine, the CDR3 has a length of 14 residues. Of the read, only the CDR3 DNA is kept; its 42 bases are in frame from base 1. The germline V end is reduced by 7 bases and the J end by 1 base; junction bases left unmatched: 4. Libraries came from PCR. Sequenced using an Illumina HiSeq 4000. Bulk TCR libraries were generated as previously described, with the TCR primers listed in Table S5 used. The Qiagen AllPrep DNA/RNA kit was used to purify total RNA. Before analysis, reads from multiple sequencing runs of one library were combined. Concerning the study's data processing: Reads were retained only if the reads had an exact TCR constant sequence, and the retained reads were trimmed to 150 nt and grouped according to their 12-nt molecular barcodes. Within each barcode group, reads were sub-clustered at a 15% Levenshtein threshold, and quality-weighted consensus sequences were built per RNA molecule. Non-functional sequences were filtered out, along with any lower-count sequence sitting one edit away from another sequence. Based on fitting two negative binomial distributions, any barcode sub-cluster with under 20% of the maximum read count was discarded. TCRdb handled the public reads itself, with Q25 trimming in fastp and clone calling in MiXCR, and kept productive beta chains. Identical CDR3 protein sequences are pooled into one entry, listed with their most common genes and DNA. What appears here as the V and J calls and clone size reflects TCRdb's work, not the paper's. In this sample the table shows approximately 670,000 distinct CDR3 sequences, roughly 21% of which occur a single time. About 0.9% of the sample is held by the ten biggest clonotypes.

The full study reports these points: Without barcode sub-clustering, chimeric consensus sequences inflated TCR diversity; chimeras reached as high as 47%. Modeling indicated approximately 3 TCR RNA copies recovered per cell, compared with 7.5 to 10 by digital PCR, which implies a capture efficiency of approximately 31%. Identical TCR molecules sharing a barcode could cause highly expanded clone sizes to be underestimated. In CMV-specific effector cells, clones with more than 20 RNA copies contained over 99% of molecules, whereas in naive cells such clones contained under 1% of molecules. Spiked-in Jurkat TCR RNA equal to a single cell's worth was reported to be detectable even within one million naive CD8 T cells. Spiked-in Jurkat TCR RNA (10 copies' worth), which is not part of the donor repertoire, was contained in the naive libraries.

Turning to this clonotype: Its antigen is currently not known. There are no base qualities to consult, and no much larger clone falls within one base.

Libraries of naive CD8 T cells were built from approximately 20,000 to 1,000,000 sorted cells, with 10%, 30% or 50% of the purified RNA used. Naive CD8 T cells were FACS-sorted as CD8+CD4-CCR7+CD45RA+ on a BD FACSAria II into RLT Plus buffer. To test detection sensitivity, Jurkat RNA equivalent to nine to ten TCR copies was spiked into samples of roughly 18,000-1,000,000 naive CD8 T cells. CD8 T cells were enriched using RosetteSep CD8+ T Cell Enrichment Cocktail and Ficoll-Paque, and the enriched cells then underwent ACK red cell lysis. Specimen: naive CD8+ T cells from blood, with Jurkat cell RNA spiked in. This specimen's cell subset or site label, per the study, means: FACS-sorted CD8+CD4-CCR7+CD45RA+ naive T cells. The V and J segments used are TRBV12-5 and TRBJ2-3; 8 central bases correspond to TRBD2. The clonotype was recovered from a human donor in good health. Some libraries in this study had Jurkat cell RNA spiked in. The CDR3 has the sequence CASVSAGGTDTQYF. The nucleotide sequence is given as TGTGCTAGTGTGTCAGCGGGGGGCACAGATACGCAGTATTTT. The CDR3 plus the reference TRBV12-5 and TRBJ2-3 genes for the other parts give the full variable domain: DARVTQTPRHKVTEMGQEVTMRCQPILGHNTVFWYRQTMMQGLELLAYFRNRAPLDDSGMPKDRFSAEMPDATLATLKIQPSEPRDSAVYFCASVSAGGTDTQYFGPGTRLTVL.